Sequencing of this TCR beta chain was carried out in a study of tumor and adjacent non-tumor tissue in lung cancer. Study-level background: Each sample yielded roughly 4.2 million productive TCRbeta reads on average.

No cell sorting was done before RNA was extracted from the tissue. The ends lost 4 bases at V and 5 bases at J; junction bases unmatched: 8. The CDR3 covers 14 residues. A modified ARM-PCR protocol with three rounds of nested PCR amplified TCRbeta. MiXCR, run by TCRdb on the multiplex PCR reads, gives a single entry per CDR3 protein. This repertoire shows approximately 75,000 distinct CDR3 sequences, under 80% found once; its top ten account for about an eighth. This clonotype was counted at least ten times. The chain joins TRBV12-3 or TRBV12-4 to TRBJ2-7; 7 bases agree with TRBD2. Sequenced sample: lung tumor tissue. This clonotype was obtained from a woman in her 50s with non-small cell lung cancer. CDR3 residues: CASSWGGLPHEQYF. DNA of the CDR3: TGTGCCAGCAGTTGGGGGGGTCTCCCCCACGAGCAGTACTTC.